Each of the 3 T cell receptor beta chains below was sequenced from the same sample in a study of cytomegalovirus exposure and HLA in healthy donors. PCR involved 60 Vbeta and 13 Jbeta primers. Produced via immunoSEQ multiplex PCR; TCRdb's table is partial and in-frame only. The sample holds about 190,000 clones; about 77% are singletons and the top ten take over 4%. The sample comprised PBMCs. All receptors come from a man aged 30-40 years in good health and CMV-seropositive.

In nucleotides, the CDR3 is TGTGCCAGCTCACCAATGGGGAAGAGGGGGAACACCATATATTTT. Translation: CASSPMGKRGNTIYF. V is TRBV18 and J is TRBJ1-3, with D possibly matching TRBD1 (6 bases). Germline V gives CDR1 KGHSH, CDR2 LQKENI. The CDR3 loop spans 15 amino acids. V was shortened by 2 bases and J by 7 bases, with 15 bases between the two germline ends.

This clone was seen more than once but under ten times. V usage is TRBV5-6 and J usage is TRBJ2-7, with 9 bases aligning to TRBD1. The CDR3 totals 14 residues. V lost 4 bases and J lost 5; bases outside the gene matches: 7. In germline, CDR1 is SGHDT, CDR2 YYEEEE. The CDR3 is CASSLGTGKNEQYF. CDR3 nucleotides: TGTGCCAGCAGCCTCGGGACAGGGAAAAACGAGCAGTACTTC.

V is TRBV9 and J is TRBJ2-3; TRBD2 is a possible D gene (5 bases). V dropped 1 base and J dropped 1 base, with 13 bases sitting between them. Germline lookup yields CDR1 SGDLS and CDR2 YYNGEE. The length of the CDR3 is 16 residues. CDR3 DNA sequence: TGTGCCAGCAGCGTAACCCCTCAGCGGCGCACAGATACGCAGTATTTT. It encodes CASSVTPQRRTDTQYF.